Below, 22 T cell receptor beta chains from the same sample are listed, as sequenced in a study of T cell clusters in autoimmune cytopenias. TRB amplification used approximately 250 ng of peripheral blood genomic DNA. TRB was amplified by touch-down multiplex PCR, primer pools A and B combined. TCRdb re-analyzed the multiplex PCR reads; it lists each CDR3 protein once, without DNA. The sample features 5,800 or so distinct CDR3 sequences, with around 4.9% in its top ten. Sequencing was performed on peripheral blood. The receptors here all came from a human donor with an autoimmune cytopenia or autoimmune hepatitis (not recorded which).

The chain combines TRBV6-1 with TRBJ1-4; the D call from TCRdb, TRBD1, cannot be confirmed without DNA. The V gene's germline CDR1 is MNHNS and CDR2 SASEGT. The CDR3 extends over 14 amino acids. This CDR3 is CASSVGTGIEKLFF.

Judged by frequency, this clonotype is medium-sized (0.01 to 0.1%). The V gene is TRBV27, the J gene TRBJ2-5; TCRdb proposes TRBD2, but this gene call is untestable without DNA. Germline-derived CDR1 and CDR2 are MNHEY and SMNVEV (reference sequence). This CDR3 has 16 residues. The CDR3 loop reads CASSLSIAGGRETQYF.

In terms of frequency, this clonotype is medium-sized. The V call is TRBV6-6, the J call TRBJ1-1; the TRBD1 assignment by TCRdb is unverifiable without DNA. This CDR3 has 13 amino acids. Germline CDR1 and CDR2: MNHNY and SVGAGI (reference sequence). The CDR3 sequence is CASSYGDLTEAFF.

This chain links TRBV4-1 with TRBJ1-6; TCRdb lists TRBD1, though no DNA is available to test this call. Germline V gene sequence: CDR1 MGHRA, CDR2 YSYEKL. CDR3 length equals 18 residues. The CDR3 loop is CASSERTGGSSYNSPLHF.

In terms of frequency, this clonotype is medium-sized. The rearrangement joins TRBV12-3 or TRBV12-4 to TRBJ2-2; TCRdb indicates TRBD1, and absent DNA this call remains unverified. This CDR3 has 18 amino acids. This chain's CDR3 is CASSLAGEAGTGIGELFF.

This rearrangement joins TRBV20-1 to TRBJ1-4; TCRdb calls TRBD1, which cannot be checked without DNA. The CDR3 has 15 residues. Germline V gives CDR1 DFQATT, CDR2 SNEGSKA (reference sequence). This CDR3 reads CSAKGSPGQGEKLFF.

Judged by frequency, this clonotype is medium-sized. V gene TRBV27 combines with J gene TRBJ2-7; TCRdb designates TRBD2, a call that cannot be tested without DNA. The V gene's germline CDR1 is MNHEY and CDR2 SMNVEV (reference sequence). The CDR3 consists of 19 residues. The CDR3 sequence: CASSLRGGTSGTFSYEQYF.

This CDR3 reads CATSDPATGVSSQETQYF. The chain is built from TRBV24-1 and TRBJ2-5; TCRdb lists TRBD1, though no DNA is available to test this call. The CDR3 has 18 amino acids. Germline assignment: CDR1 KGHDR and CDR2 SFDVKD.

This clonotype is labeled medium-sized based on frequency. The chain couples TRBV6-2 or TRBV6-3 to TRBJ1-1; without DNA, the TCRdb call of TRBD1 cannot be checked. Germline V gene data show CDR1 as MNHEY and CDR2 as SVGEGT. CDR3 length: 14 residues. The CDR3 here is CASSYRVPNTEAFF.

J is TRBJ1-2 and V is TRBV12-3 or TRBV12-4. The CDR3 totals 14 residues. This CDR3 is CASTSFSASYGYTF.

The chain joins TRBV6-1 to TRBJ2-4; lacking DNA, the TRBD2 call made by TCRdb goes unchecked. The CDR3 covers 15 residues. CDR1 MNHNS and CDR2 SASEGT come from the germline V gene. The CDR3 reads CASSETGLGGSIQYF.

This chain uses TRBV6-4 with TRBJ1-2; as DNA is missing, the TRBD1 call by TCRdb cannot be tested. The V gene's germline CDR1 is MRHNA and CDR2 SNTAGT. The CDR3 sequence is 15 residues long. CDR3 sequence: CASSDTPQGLDGYTF.

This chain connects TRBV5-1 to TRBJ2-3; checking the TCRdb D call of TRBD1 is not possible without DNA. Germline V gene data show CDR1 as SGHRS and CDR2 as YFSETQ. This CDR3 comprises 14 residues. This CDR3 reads CASSLDGNTDTQYF.

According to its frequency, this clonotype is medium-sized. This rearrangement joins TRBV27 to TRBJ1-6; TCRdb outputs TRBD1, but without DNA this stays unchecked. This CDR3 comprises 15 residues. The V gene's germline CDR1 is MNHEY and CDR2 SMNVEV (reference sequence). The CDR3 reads CASRETVSYNSPLHF.

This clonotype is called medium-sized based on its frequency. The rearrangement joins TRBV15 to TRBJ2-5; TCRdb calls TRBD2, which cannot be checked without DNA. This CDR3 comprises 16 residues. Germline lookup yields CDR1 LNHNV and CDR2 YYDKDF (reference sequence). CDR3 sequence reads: CATSRDRSGGQETQYF.

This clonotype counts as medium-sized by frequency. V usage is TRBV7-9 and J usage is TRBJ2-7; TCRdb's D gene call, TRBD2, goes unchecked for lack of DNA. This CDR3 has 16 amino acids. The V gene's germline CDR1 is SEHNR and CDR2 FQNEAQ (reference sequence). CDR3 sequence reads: CASSLDGGGYLLEQYF.

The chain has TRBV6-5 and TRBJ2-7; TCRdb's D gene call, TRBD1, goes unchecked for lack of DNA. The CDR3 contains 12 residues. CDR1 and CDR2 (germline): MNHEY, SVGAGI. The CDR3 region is CASSYTGYEQYF.

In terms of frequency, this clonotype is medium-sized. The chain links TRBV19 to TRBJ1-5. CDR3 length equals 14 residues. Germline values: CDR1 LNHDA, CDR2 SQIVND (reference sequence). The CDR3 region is CASRPDGGYQPQHF. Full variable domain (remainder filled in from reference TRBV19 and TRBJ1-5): DGGITQSPKYLFRKEGQNVTLSCEQNLNHDAMYWYRQDPGQGLRLIYYSQIVNDFQKGDIAEGYSVSREKKESFPLTVTSAQKNPTAFYLCASRPDGGYQPQHFGDGTRLSIL.

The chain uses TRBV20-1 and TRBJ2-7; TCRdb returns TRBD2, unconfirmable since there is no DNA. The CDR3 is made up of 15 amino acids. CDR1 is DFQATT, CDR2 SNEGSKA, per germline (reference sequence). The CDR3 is CSAFPSGFSSYEQYF.

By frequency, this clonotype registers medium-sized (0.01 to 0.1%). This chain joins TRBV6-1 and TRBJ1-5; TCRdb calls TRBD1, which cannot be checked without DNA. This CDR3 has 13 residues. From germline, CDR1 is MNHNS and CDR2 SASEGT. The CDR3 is CASSGQIPQPQHF.

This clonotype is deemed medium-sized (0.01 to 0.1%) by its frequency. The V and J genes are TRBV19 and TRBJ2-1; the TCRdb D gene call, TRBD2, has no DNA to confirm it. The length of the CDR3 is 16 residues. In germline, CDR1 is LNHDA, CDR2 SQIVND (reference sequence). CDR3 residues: CASTRGRGGLVVEQFF. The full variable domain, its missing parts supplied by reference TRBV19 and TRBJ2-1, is DGGITQSPKYLFRKEGQNVTLSCEQNLNHDAMYWYRQDPGQGLRLIYYSQIVNDFQKGDIAEGYSVSREKKESFPLTVTSAQKNPTAFYLCASTRGRGGLVVEQFFGPGTRLTVL.

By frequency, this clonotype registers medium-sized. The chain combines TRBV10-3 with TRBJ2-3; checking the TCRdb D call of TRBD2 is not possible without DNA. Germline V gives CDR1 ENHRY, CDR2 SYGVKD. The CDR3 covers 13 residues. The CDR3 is CAISETLPDTQYF.